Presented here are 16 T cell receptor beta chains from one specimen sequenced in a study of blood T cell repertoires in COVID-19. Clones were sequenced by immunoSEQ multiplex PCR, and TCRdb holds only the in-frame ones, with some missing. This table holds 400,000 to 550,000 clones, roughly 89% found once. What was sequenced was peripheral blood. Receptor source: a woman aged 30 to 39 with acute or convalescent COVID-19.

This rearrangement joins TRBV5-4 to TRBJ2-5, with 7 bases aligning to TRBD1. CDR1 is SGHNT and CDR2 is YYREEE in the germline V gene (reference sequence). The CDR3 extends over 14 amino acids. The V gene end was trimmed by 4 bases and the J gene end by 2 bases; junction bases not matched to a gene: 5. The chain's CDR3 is CASSMGQMQETQYF. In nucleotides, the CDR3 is TGTGCCAGCAGCATGGGACAGATGCAAGAGACCCAGTACTTC.

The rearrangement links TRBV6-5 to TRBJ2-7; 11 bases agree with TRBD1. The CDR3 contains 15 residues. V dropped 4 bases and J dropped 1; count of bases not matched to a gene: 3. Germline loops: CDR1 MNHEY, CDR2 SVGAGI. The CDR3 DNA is TGTGCCAGCAGTTGGACAGGGGGCGTTTCCTACGAGCAGTACTTC. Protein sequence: CASSWTGGVSYEQYF.

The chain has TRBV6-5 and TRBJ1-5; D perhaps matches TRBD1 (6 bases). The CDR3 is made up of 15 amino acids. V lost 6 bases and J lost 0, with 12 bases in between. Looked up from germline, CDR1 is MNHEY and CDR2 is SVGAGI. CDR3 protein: CASSWTDISNQPQHF. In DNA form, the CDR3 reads TGTGCCAGCAGCTGGACAGATATTAGCAATCAGCCCCAGCATTTT.

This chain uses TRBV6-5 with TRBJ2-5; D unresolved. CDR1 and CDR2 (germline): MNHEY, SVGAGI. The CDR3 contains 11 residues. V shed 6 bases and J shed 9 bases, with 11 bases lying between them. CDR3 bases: TGTGCCAGCAGAGCCCATCGTGCCCAGTACTTC. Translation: CASRAHRAQYF.

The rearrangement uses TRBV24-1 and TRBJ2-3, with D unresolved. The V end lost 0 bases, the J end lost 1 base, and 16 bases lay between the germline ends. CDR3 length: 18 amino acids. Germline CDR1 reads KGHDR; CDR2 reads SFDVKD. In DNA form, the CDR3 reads TGTGCCACCAGTGATTTGTCCAGGCCCTCGTGGGGCACAGATACGCAGTATTTT. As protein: CATSDLSRPSWGTDTQYF.

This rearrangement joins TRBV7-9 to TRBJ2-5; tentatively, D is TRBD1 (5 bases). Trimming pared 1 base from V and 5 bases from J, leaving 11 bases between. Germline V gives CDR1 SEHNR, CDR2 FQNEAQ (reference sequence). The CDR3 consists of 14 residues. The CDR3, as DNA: TGTGCCAGCAGCTTAGAAGGCAGGGCGGAGACCCAGTACTTC. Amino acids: CASSLEGRAETQYF.

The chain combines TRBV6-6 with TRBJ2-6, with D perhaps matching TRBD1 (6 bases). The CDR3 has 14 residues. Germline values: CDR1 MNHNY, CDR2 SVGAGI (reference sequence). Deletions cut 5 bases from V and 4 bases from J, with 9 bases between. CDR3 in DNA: TGTGCCAGCAGTGACCAGGGGGGGGCCAACGTCCTGACTTTC. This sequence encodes CASSDQGGANVLTF.

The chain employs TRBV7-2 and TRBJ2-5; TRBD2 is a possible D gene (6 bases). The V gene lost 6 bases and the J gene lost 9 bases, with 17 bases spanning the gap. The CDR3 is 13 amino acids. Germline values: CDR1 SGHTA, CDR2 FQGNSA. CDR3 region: CASSPTEGLSQYF. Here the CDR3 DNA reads TGTGCCAGCAGTCCTACGGAGGGGCTCTCCCAGTACTTC. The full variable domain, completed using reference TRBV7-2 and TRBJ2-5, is GAGVSQSPSNKVTEKGKDVELRCDPISGHTALYWYRQSLGQGLEFLIYFQGNSAPDKSGLPSDRFSAERTGGSVSTLTIQRTQQEDSAVYLCASSPTEGLSQYFGPGTRLLVL.

The DNA of the CDR3 is TGTGCCAGCAGTTTATCCGGGGGAAGCAATCAGCCCCAGCATTTT. Its translation: CASSLSGGSNQPQHF. The chain joins TRBV28 to TRBJ1-5; possible D gene TRBD1, 5 bases. Trimming left V 1 base short and J 1 base short, with 8 bases between. Germline CDR1 MDHEN, CDR2 SYDVKM. There are 15 residues in the CDR3.

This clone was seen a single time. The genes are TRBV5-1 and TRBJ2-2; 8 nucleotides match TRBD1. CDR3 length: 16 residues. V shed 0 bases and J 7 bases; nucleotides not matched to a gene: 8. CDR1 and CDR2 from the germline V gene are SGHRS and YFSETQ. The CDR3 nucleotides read TGCGCCAGCAGCTTGGATCACAGGGGGAGTGGCGGGGAGCTGTTTTTT. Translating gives CASSLDHRGSGGELFF.

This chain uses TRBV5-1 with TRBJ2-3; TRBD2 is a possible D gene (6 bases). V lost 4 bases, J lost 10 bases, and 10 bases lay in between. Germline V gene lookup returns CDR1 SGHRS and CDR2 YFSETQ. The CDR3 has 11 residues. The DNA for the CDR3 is TGCGCCAGCAGCGATGGGACTCCGCAGTATTTT. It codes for CASSDGTPQYF.

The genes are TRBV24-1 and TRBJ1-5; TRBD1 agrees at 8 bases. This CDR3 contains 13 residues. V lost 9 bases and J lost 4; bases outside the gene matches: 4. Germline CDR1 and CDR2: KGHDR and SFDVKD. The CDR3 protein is CATSDRGNQPQHF. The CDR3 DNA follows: TGTGCCACCTCCGACAGGGGTAATCAGCCCCAGCATTTT.

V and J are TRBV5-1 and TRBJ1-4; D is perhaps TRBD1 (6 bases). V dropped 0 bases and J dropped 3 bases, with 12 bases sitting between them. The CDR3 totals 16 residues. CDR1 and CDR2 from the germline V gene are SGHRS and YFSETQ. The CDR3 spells CASSLGDTLANEKLFF. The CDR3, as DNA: TGCGCCAGCAGCTTGGGGGACACCTTGGCTAATGAAAAACTGTTTTTT.

CDR3 DNA: TGTGCCAGCAGCGCTGGACAGGGAATGATCGTTTACGAGCAGTACTTC. Translation: CASSAGQGMIVYEQYF. The chain recombines TRBV5-6 with TRBJ2-7, with 8 bases lining up with TRBD1. This CDR3 is built from 16 residues. Germline values: CDR1 SGHDT, CDR2 YYEEEE. With V trimmed by 4 bases and J by 4 bases, 13 bases remained unmatched.

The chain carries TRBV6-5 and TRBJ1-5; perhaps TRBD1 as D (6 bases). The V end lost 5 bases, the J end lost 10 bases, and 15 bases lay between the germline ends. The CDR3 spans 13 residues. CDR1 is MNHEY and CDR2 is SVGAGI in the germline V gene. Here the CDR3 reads CASSQGSRNPQHF. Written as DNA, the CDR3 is TGTGCCAGCAGTCAGGGGAGTAGAAATCCCCAGCATTTT.

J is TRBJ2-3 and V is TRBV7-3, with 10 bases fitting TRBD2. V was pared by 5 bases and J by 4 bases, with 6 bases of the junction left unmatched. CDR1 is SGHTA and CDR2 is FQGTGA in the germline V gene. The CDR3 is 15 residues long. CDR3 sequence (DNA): TGTGCCAGCAGCCAAAGCGGGGGGGCAGCAGATACGCAGTATTTT. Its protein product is CASSQSGGAADTQYF.